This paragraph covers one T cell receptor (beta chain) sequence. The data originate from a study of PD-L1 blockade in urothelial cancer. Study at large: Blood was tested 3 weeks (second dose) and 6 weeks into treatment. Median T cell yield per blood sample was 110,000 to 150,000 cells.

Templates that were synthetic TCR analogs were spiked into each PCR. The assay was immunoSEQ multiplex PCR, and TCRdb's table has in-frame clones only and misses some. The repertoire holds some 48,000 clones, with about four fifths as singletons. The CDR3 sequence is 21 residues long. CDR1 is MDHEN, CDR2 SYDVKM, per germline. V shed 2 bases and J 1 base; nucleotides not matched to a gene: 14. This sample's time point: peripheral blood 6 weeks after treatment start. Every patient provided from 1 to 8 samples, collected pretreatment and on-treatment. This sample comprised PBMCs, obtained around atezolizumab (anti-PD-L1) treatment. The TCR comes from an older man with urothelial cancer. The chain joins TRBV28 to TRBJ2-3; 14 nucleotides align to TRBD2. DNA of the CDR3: TGTGCCAGCAGTTTAATTGGGGGGGGACTAGCGGGAGTCAGGGGCACAGATACGCAGTATTTT. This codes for CASSLIGGGLAGVRGTDTQYF.